The present TCR beta chain was sequenced within a study of glioma-infiltrating T cells. Notes on the study in general: Gliomas, especially low-grade, showed above-expected tissue-blood divergence; non-neoplastic patients showed below.

TCR alpha and beta CDR3 regions were amplified from RNA using iRepertoire nested multiplex PCR. TCRdb ran MiXCR on the multiplex PCR reads and lists one entry per CDR3 protein. The table lists over 140,000 distinct CDR3 sequences, 35% to 50% of them singletons, with around a fifth in the top ten. The CDR3 length is 12 residues. Germline V gene sequence: CDR1 DFQATT, CDR2 SNEGSKA (reference sequence). Trimming stripped 1 base from V and 0 bases from J, with 2 bases between. The sample holds a few counts of this clonotype. Its antigen is undetermined. This TCR was recovered from a human donor with low-grade glioma or glioblastoma, undergoing nonglioma brain surgery, or in good health (not recorded which). J is TRBJ2-3 and V is TRBV20-1; D not resolved. Source material: glioma tissue, nonneoplastic brain tissue, or PBMCs (not recorded which). The CDR3 DNA reads TGCAGTGCTAGAGTAAGCACAGATACGCAGTATTTT. Protein product: CSARVSTDTQYF.